The T cell receptor (beta chain) described here comes from a study of CD8+ T cells in alopecia areata. Overall study: The study gave treated patients oral tofacitinib at 5 to 10 mg twice daily.

Germline CDR1 reads LGHNA; CDR2 reads YNFKEQ. The CDR3 runs 12 residues. Deletions cut 0 bases from V and 6 bases from J, with 3 bases between. cDNA prepared by RNA extraction and subsequent reverse transcription served as the template for sequencing. TCRdb's table, derived via immunoSEQ multiplex PCR, lists solely in-frame clones and lacks some. The top ten clones hold over 1.5% of a sample with 170,000 or so clones, approximately 62% of them seen once. Study observations and caveats: Resident alphabeta T cells of normal skin are also sequenced in scalp samples. Elevated clonality characterized lesional scalp relative to normal scalp, particularly in alopecia totalis/universalis.

As part of sample collection, lesional scalp punch biopsies and peripheral blood were taken from alopecia areata patients. In the case of this clone: Its antigen is not known.

The receptor was derived from a human donor with alopecia areata. The chain links TRBV4-2 to TRBJ2-1; D remains unclear. The sample here was CD4+ T cells sorted from blood, taken at week 0. The CDR3 sequence: CASSQDINEQFF. The CDR3 DNA reads TGTGCCAGCAGCCAAGATATCAATGAGCAGTTCTTC.